Listed below are T cell receptor beta chains from one sample, sequenced in a study of T cell responses to AZD1222 COVID-19 vaccine. Sequencing was performed with immunoSEQ multiplex PCR; in TCRdb, only in-frame clones are kept and a portion is missing. The repertoire consists of tens of thousands of clones, with around 88% occurring once and the leading ten covering over 15%. This specimen consisted of peripheral blood, obtained on day 0 of AZD1222 vaccination. These receptors originate from an adult in good health. CDR3s include the opening cysteine and the closing phenylalanine or tryptophan. The D gene is left open where the match is weak. A row's size may be missing; if present it is once, few, many or a size class.

j_gene: TRBJ1-1; abundance: NA; v_gene: TRBV7-8; d_gene: TRBD1; CDR3nt: TGTGCCAGCAGCATTGGGACAGGCCGTGAAGCTTTCTTT; CDR3aa: CASSIGTGREAFF
j_gene: TRBJ2-3; abundance: few; v_gene: TRBV14; d_gene: TRBD2; CDR3nt: TGTGCCAGCAGCCAAGCGGTTAGCGGGAGGTTGTATAGGACAGATACGCAGTATTTT; CDR3aa: CASSQAVSGRLYRTDTQYF
j_gene: TRBJ2-3; abundance: NA; v_gene: TRBV3-1/TRBV3-2; d_gene: TRBD2; CDR3nt: TGTGCCAGCAGCGGGACTAGCGCTAGCACAGATACGCAGTATTTT; CDR3aa: CASSGTSASTDTQYF
j_gene: TRBJ2-5; abundance: NA; v_gene: TRBV7-8; d_gene: TRBD2; CDR3nt: TGTGCCAGCAGCTTTGGGGGAGGGGAACAAGAGACCCAGTACTTC; CDR3aa: CASSFGGGEQETQYF
j_gene: TRBJ2-7; abundance: NA; v_gene: TRBV27; d_gene: NA; CDR3nt: TGTGCCAGCAGTTTGACATTTACCTACGAGCAGTACTTC; CDR3aa: CASSLTFTYEQYF
j_gene: TRBJ2-1; abundance: few; v_gene: TRBV7-9; d_gene: NA; CDR3nt: TGTGCCAGCAGCCCCCAATTCGGGTTGGATGAGCAGTTCTTC; CDR3aa: CASSPQFGLDEQFF
j_gene: TRBJ2-7; abundance: NA; v_gene: TRBV29-1; d_gene: TRBD2; CDR3nt: TGCAGCGTTGACGGATTAGCGGGAGTCAAAAGCTACGAGCAGTACTTC; CDR3aa: CSVDGLAGVKSYEQYF
j_gene: TRBJ1-5; abundance: NA; v_gene: TRBV5-8; d_gene: NA; CDR3nt: TGTGCCAGCAGCTCGGCCCAGGGCGGGGTAAGGAATCAGCCCCAGCATTTT; CDR3aa: CASSSAQGGVRNQPQHF
j_gene: TRBJ2-1; abundance: few; v_gene: TRBV9; d_gene: NA; CDR3nt: TGTGCCAGCAGCGTGGGCGGGATGGGTGCCCACAATGAGCAGTTCTTC; CDR3aa: CASSVGGMGAHNEQFF
j_gene: TRBJ1-2; abundance: NA; v_gene: TRBV2; d_gene: NA; CDR3nt: TGTGCCAGCAGACCCGACAGCGATTTTAATGGCTACACCTTC; CDR3aa: CASRPDSDFNGYTF
j_gene: TRBJ2-7; abundance: few; v_gene: TRBV27; d_gene: TRBD1; CDR3nt: TGTGCCAGCAGTTTTAACAGGGGGTCCCACGAGCAGTACTTC; CDR3aa: CASSFNRGSHEQYF
j_gene: TRBJ1-2; abundance: NA; v_gene: TRBV6-6; d_gene: TRBD1; CDR3nt: TGTGCCAGCAGTTACCAGGACAGGGAATATGGCTACACCTTC; CDR3aa: CASSYQDREYGYTF
j_gene: TRBJ2-1; abundance: NA; v_gene: TRBV14; d_gene: TRBD2; CDR3nt: TGTGCCAGCACCTCTTCGGCGGGAGGCCGCAATGAGCAGTTCTTC; CDR3aa: CASTSSAGGRNEQFF
j_gene: TRBJ2-6; abundance: NA; v_gene: TRBV11-3; d_gene: NA; CDR3nt: TGTGCCAGCAGCTTAGGGGGAACTCCCTCTGGGGCCAACGTCCTGACTTTC; CDR3aa: CASSLGGTPSGANVLTF
j_gene: TRBJ2-7; abundance: NA; v_gene: TRBV4-2; d_gene: TRBD2; CDR3nt: TGTGCCAGCAGCCTACGGACTAGCGGGGTCTACGAGCAGTACTTC; CDR3aa: CASSLRTSGVYEQYF
j_gene: TRBJ2-7; abundance: NA; v_gene: TRBV4-1; d_gene: NA; CDR3nt: TGCGCCAGCAGCCTCCGTGGGGAAGGCGAGCAGTACTTC; CDR3aa: CASSLRGEGEQYF
j_gene: TRBJ2-5; abundance: NA; v_gene: TRBV9; d_gene: NA; CDR3nt: TGTGCCAGCAGCGTAGGAGTAGCGGATCAAGAGACCCAGTACTTC; CDR3aa: CASSVGVADQETQYF
j_gene: TRBJ1-1; abundance: NA; v_gene: TRBV28; d_gene: NA; CDR3nt: TGTGCCAGCCTCTGGGACTTGAACACTGAAGCTTTCTTT; CDR3aa: CASLWDLNTEAFF
j_gene: TRBJ2-1; abundance: NA; v_gene: TRBV6-6; d_gene: NA; CDR3nt: TGTGCCAGCAGTTACTTAAGCTCCTACAATGAGCAGTTCTTC; CDR3aa: CASSYLSSYNEQFF
j_gene: TRBJ2-2; abundance: NA; v_gene: TRBV5-1; d_gene: NA; CDR3nt: TGCGCCAGCATCCAGGGGGGCACCGGGGAGCTGTTTTTT; CDR3aa: CASIQGGTGELFF
j_gene: TRBJ1-1; abundance: NA; v_gene: TRBV18; d_gene: NA; CDR3nt: TGTGCCAGCTCACCAAGGGAGTTACCGGGGGCGGGAGCTTTCTTT; CDR3aa: CASSPRELPGAGAFF
j_gene: TRBJ2-7; abundance: NA; v_gene: TRBV5-1; d_gene: TRBD1; CDR3nt: TGCGCCAGCAGCTTGACAGGGGATAAAATCGAGCAGTACTTC; CDR3aa: CASSLTGDKIEQYF
j_gene: TRBJ2-3; abundance: NA; v_gene: TRBV4-2; d_gene: NA; CDR3nt: TGTGCCAGCAGCCCTAGTGGTAGCGGCACGATTACCTCCACAGATACGCAGTATTTT; CDR3aa: CASSPSGSGTITSTDTQYF
j_gene: TRBJ1-4; abundance: NA; v_gene: TRBV10-3; d_gene: NA; CDR3nt: TGTGCCATCAGTGAGTCGGGGCAAGACTATGAAAAACTGTTTTTT; CDR3aa: CAISESGQDYEKLFF
j_gene: TRBJ2-7; abundance: NA; v_gene: TRBV12-3/TRBV12-4; d_gene: NA; CDR3nt: TGTGCCAGCAGGTCCGAGGGCTACGAGCAGTACTTC; CDR3aa: CASRSEGYEQYF
j_gene: TRBJ1-1; abundance: few; v_gene: TRBV19; d_gene: NA; CDR3nt: TGTGCCAGTTCTTGGGGACGGCTGAACACTGAAGCTTTCTTT; CDR3aa: CASSWGRLNTEAFF
j_gene: TRBJ1-6; abundance: few; v_gene: TRBV9; d_gene: NA; CDR3nt: TGTGCCAGCAGCGCCCCGGGGGGCAGTTCACCCCTCCACTTT; CDR3aa: CASSAPGGSSPLHF
j_gene: TRBJ2-7; abundance: NA; v_gene: TRBV3-1/TRBV3-2; d_gene: NA; CDR3nt: TGTGCCAGCAGCCCCGGACTAAATACCTACGAGCAGTACTTC; CDR3aa: CASSPGLNTYEQYF